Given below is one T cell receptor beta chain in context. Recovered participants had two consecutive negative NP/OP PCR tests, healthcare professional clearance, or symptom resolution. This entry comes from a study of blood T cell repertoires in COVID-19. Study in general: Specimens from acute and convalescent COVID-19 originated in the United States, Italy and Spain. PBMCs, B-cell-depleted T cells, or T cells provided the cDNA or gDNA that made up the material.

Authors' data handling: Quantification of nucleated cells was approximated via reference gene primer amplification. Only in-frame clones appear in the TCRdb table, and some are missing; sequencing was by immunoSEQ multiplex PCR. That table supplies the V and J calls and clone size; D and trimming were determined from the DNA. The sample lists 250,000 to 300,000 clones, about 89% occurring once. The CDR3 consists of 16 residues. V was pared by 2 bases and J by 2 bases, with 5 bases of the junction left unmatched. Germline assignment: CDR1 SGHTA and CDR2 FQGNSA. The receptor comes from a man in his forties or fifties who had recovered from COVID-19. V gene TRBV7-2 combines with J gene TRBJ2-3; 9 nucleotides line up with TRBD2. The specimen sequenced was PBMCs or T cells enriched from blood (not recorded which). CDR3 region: CASSLWAGGNTDTQYF. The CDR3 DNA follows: TGTGCCAGCAGCTTATGGGCGGGAGGGAACACAGATACGCAGTATTTT.